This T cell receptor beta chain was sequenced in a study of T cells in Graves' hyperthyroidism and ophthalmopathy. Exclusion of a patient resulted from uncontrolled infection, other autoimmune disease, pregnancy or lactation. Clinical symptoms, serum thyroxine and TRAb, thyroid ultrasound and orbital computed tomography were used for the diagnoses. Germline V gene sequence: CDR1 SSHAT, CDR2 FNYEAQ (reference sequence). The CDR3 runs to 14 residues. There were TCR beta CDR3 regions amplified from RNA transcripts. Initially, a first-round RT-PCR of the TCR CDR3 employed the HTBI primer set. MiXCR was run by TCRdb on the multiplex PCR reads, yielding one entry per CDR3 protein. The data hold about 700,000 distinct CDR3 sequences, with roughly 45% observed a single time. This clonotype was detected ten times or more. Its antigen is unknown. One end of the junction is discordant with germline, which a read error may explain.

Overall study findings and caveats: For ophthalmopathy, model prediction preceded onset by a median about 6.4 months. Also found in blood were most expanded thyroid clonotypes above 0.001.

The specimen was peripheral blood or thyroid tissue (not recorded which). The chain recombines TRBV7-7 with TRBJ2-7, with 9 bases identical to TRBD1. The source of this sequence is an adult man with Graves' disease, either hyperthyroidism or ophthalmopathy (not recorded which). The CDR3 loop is CASSLGTGSNEQYF. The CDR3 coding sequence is TGTGCTAGCAGCTTGGGGACAGGGTCCAACGAGCAGTACTTC.